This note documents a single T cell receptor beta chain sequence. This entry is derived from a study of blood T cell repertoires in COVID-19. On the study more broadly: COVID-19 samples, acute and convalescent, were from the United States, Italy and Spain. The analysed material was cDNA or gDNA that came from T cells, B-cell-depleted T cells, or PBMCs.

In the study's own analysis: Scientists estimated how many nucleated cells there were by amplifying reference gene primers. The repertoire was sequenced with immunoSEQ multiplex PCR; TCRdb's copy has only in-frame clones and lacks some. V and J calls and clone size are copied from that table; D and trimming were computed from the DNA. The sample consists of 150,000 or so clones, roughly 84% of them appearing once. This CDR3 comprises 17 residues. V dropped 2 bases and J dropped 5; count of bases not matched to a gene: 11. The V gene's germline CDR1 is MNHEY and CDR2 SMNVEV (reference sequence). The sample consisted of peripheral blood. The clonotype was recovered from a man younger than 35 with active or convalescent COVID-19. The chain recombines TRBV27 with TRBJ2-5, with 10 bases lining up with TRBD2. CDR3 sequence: CASSLRGEREGRETQYF. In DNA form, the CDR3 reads TGTGCCAGCAGTTTACGGGGGGAGCGGGAGGGCCGGGAGACCCAGTACTTC.